The clone carrying this T cell receptor beta chain has just a few counts. The antigen is undetermined. This sample stems from a study of human T cells and chemical hapten exposure. It was the library that attached unique molecular identifiers to individual cDNA molecules. From the RACE reads, TCRdb called clonotypes with MiXCR, one entry per CDR3 protein. This sample carries 300,000 to 450,000 distinct CDR3 sequences, roughly 4.6% of them seen once, and the ten largest clones take about 2.5%. Time point defined: pre-sensitization, week 0. The treatment here: therapeutic diphenylcyclopropenone sensitization with weekly scalp DPC. General observations from the study: TCRs at a frequency above 1 in 1000 stayed unchanged with DPC sensitization.

The V end was cut by 7 bases, the J end by 1 base, with 14 bases between. The CDR3 is made up of 15 amino acids. The chain is built from TRBV12-3 or TRBV12-4 and TRBJ2-1; D perhaps matches TRBD1 (7 bases). This TCR derives from a woman in her fifties or sixties with alopecia areata. Some clones in this sample may be carry-over from other donors' samples. The material was whole blood, obtained in connection with sensitization to the hapten diphenylcyclopropenone (DPC). The CDR3 sequence: CASTQGGQSYNEQFF. The CDR3 DNA reads as TGTGCCAGCACCCAGGGGGGACAATCCTACAATGAGCAGTTCTTC.